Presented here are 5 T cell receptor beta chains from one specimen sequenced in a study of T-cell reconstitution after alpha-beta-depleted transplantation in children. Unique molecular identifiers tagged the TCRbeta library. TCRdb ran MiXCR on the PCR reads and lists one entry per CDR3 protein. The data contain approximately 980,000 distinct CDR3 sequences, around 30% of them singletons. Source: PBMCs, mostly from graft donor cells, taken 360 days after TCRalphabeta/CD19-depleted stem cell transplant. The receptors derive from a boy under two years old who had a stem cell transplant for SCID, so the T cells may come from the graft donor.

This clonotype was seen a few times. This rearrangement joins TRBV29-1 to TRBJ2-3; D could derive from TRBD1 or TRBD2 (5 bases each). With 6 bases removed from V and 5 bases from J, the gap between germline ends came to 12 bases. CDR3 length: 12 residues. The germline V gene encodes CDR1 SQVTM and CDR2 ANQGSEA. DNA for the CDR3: TGCAGCGTGAATCAGGGAGTAGATACGCAGTATTTT. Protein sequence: CSVNQGVDTQYF.

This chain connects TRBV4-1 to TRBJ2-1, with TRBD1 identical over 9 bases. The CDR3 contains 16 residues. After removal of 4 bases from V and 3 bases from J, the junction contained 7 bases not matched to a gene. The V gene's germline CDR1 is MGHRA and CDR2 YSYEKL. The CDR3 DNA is TGCGCCAGCAGCCTTTTGAGGGACAGGGTCTACAATGAGCAGTTCTTC. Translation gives CASSLLRDRVYNEQFF.

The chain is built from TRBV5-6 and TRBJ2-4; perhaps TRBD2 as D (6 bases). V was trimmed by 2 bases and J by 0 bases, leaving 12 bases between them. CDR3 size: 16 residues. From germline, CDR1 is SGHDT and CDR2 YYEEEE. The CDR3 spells CASSFLPGLAKNIQYF. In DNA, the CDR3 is TGTGCCAGCAGCTTCCTACCGGGACTAGCCAAAAACATTCAGTACTTC.

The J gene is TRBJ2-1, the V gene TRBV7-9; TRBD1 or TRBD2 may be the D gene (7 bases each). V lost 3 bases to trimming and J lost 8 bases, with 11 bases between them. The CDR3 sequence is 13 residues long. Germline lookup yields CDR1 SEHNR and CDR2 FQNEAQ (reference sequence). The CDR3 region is CASSFPGGDEQFF. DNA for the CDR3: TGTGCCAGCAGCTTCCCAGGGGGGGATGAGCAGTTCTTC.

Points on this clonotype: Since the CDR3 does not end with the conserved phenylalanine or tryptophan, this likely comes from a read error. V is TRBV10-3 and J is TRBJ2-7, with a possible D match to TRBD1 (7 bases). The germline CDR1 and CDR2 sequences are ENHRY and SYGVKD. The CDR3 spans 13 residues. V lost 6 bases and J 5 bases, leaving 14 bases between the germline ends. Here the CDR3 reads CAISPRGADEQYL. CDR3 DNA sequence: TGTGCCATCAGCCCCAGGGGGGCGGACGAGCAGTACTTG.